The rows below give T cell receptor beta chains drawn from one sample of a study of cytomegalovirus exposure and HLA in healthy donors. Produced via immunoSEQ multiplex PCR; TCRdb's table is partial and in-frame only. In the table there are fewer than 250,000 clones, more than 75% of which are singletons. Sequencing used PBMCs. Receptors were obtained from a male donor in good health and CMV-seronegative. Each CDR3 is given with its conserved first and last residue.

v_gene	j_gene	len	CDR3aa
TRBV19	TRBJ2-1	12	CASTRTGLALFF
TRBV10-2	TRBJ1-1	15	CASSEPGQASRGAFF
TRBV19	.	14	CASSKVAGSYEQYF
TRBV2	TRBJ1-2	13	CASRGDRAYGYTF
TRBV6-1	TRBJ1-3	15	CASSSGAVIGNTIYF
TRBV29-1	TRBJ1-1	15	CSVAYQGQLRTEAFF
TRBV11-2	TRBJ1-2	12	CASSSESYGYTF
TRBV10-2	TRBJ1-5	16	CASSAGPNYSNQPQHF
TRBV5-1	TRBJ1-1	15	CASSLWAGPVTEAFF
TRBV29-1	TRBJ2-5	15	CSVEDGQGAWETQYF
TRBV7-9	TRBJ1-2	14	CASSYGQGSYGYTF
TRBV7-9	TRBJ2-7	12	CASSLGGYGQYF
TRBV9	TRBJ2-4	14	CASSSRDNKNIQYF
TRBV7-9	TRBJ2-2	15	CSSSPPGGRTGELFF
TRBV18	TRBJ2-7	16	CASSPRLGLAGYEQYF
TRBV29-1	TRBJ2-1	15	CSVVSADVSYNEQFF
TRBV7-9	TRBJ2-1	10	CASRGIEQFF
TRBV5-5	TRBJ1-6	13	CASSPGHKSPLHF
TRBV18	TRBJ1-2	13	CASSAGTGHGYTF
TRBV10-2	TRBJ1-4	14	CASSGIGSGNFLFF
TRBV19	TRBJ2-2	20	CASSTRQRGTSGRVPGELFF
TRBV10-1	TRBJ2-3	17	CASSASGRPYPPDTQYF
TRBV28	TRBJ2-7	13	CASSATGTREQYF
TRBV18	TRBJ2-7	16	CASSPPRGTGGFEQYF
TRBV19	TRBJ2-1	15	CASSKDSLLGNEQFF
TRBV28	TRBJ1-1	15	CASSFPPRASTEAFF
TRBV7-9	TRBJ1-1	14	CSSSSGLMNTEAFF
TRBV9	TRBJ2-3	17	CASSVARLAASTDTQYF
TRBV18	TRBJ2-7	14	CASSPDSGTREQYF